This entry features one T cell receptor (beta chain) sequence. The antigen is undetermined. The record originates from a study of cytomegalovirus exposure and HLA in healthy donors. PCR employed 60 Vbeta and 13 Jbeta primers. Data came from immunoSEQ multiplex PCR; TCRdb stores just in-frame clones and leaves some out. This table has more than 140,000 clones, 50% to 75% appearing once. Findings and limits, study-wide: TCR beta V segments were, for the most part, productive about 87% or about 30% of the time in an earlier analysis.

Specimen: PBMCs. This sequence was found in a woman in her 30s in good health and CMV-seropositive.

CDR3 nucleotides: TGCGCCAGCAGCCATCCGGACAGGATGAACACTGAAGCTTTCTTT. It yields the protein CASSHPDRMNTEAFF. The chain links TRBV5-1 to TRBJ1-1, with 7 bases identical to TRBD1. After removal of 4 bases from V and 0 bases from J, the junction contained 6 bases not matched to a gene. Germline V gene data show CDR1 as SGHRS and CDR2 as YFSETQ. This CDR3 has 15 amino acids.